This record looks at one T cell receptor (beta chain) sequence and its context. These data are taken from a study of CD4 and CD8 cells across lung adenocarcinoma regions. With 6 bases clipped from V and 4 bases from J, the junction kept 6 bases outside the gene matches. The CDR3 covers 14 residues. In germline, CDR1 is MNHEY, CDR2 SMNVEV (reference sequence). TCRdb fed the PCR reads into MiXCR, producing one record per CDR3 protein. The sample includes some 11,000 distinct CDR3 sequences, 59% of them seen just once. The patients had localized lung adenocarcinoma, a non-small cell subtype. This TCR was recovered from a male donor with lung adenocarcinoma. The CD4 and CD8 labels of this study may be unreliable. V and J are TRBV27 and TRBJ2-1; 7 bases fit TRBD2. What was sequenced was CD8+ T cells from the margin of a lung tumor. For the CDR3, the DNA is TGTGCCAGCAGACCTAGCGGTCCTTACAATGAGCAGTTCTTC. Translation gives CASRPSGPYNEQFF.